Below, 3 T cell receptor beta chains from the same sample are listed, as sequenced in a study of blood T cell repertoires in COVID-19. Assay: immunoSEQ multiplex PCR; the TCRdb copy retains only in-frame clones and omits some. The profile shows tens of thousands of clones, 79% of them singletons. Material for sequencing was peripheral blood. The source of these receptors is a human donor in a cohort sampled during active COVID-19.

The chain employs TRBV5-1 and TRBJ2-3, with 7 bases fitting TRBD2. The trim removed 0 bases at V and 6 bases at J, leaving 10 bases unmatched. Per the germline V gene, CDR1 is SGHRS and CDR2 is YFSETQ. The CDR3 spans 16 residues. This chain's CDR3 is CASSLVTGGTVDTQYF. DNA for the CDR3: TGCGCCAGCAGCTTGGTGACGGGGGGAACCGTTGATACGCAGTATTTT.

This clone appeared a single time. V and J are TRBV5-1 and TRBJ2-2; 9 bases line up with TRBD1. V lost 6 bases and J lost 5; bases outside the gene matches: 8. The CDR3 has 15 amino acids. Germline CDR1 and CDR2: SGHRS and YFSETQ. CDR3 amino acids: CASTQQGAVTGELFF. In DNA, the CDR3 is TGCGCCAGCACCCAACAGGGGGCAGTTACCGGGGAGCTGTTTTTT.

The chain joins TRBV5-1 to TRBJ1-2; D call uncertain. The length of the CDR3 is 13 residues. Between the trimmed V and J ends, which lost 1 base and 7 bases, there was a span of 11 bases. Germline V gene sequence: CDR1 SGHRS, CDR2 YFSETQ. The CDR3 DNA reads TGCGCCAGCAGCTTGCGGGATTTGAGTGGCTACACCTTC. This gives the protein CASSLRDLSGYTF.